These 3 T cell receptor beta chains share one sample of origin, sequenced in a study of shared clonotypes between healthy human individuals (dated by TCRdb to the early 2020s). The receptor library was made with the immunoSEQ multiplex PCR assay. TCRdb took this table from immuneACCESS and kept in-frame rearrangements with V and J called. Such tables lack part of the clones; where checked against another copy, unresolved V genes explain under half of the gap, and the rest is unexplained. This sample holds 150,000 to 200,000 clones; roughly 93% were observed only once. The ten largest clones represent around 0.067% of the sample. Sequenced material: naive CD4+ T cells sorted from blood. The sample's cell subset or site label, decoded: CD45RA+ positively selected. These receptors all come from a woman aged 25-40 years in good health.

V is TRBV7-9 and J is TRBJ2-5; D remains ambiguous. The end of the DNA aligns better with TRBJ2-7, so the J call may be wrong. CDR1 is SEHNR and CDR2 is FQNEAQ in the germline V gene (reference sequence). The CDR3 covers 17 residues. CDR3 sequence (DNA): TGTGCCAGCAGCTTAGGCCCTGGGTTGCAAGTCCCCTACGAGCAGTACTTC. As protein: CASSLGPGLQVPYEQYF.

V is TRBV2 and J is TRBJ1-1; possible D gene TRBD1, 5 bases. The V gene lost 6 bases and the J gene lost 6 bases, with 20 bases spanning the gap. The CDR3 has 15 amino acids. Germline assignment: CDR1 SNHLY and CDR2 FYNNEI. The CDR3 here is CASSATTDRGAEAFF. CDR3 in DNA: TGTGCCAGCAGCGCCACCACTGATAGGGGAGCTGAAGCTTTCTTT.

V gene TRBV5-5 combines with J gene TRBJ1-1, with TRBD1 matching 7 bases. CDR3 length: 14 amino acids. The trim removed 1 base at V and 11 bases at J, leaving 11 bases unmatched. CDR1 and CDR2 (germline): SGHKS, YYEKEE (reference sequence). Here the CDR3 DNA reads TGTGCCAGCAGCTTGTTGGGACAGTCGGGATTTGCTTTCTTT. It encodes CASSLLGQSGFAFF.